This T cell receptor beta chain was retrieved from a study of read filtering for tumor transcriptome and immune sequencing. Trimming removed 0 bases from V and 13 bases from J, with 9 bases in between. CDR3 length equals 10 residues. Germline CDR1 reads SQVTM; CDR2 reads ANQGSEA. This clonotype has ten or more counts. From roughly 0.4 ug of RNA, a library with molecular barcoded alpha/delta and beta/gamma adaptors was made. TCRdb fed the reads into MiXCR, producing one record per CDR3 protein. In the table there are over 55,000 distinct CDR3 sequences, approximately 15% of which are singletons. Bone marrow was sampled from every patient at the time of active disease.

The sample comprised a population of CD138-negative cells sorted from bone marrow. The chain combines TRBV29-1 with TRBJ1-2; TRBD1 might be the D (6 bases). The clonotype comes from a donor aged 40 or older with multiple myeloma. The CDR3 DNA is TGCAGCGTTGAAGAACAGGGTTTCACCTTC. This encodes CSVEEQGFTF.